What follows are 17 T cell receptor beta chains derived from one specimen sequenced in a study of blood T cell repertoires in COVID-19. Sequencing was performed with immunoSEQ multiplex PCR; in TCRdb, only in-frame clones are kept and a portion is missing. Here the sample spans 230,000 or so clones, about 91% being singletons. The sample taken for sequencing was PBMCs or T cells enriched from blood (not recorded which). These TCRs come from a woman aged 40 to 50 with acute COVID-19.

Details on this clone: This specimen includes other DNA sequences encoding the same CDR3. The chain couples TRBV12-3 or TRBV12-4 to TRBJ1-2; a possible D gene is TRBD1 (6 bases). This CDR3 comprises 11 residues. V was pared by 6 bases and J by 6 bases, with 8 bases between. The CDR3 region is CASSYRDGYTF. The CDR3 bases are TGTGCCAGCAGCTACAGGGATGGCTACACCTTC.

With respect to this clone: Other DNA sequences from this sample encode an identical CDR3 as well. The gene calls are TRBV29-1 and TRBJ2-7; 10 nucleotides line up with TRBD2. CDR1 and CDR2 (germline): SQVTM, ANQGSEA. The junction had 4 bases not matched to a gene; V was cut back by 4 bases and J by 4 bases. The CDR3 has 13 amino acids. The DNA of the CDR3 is TGCAGCGTTGGACTAGCGGGCCCTTACGAGCAGTACTTC. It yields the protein CSVGLAGPYEQYF.

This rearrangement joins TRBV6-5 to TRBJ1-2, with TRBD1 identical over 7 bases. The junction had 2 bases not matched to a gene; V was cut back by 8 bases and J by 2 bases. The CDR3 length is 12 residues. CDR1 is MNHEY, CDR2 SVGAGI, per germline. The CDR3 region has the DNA TGTGCCAGCGGGGACAGCAACTATGGCTACACCTTC. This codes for CASGDSNYGYTF.

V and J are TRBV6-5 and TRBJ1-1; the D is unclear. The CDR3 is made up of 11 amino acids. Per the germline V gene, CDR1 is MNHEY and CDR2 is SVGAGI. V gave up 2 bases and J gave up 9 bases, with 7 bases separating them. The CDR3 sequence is CASSYLGKAFF. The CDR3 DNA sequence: TGTGCCAGCAGTTACCTAGGAAAAGCTTTCTTT.

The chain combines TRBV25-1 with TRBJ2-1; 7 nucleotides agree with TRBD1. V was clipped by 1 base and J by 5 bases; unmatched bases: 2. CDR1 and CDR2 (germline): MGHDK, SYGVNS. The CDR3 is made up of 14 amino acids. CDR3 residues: CASSELGTDNEQFF. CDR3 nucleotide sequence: TGTGCCAGCAGTGAATTGGGGACAGACAATGAGCAGTTCTTC.

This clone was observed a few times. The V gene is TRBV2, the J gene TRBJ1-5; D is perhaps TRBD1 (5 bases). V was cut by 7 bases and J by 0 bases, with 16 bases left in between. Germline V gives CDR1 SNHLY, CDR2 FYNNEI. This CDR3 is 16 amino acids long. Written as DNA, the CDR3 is TGTGCCAGCAAGGGGAAAGTGGGTTATAGCAATCAGCCCCAGCATTTT. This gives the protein CASKGKVGYSNQPQHF.

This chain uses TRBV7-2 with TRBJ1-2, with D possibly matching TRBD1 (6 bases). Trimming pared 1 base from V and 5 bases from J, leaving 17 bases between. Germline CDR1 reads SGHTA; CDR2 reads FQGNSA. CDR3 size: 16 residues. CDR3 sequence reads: CASSLGLGEGVYGYTF. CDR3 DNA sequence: TGTGCCAGCAGCTTAGGGCTGGGAGAGGGGGTTTATGGCTACACCTTC.

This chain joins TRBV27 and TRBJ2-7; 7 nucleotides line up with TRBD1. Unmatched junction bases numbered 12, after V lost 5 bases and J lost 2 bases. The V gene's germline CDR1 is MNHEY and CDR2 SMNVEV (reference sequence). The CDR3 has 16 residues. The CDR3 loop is CASSPSARGLTYEQYV. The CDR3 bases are TGTGCCAGCAGTCCTTCGGCGAGGGGGCTCACCTACGAGCAGTACGTC.

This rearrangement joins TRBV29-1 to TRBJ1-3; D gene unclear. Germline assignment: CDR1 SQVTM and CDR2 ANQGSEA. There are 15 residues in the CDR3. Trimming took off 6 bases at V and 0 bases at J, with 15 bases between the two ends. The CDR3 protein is CSVQERQFSGNTIYF. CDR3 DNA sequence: TGCAGCGTCCAAGAGCGGCAGTTCTCTGGAAACACCATATATTTT.

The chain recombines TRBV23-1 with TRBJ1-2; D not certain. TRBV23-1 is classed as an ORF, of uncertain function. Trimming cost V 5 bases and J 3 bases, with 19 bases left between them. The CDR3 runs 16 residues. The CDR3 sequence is CASSNDRAPRDYGYTF. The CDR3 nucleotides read TGCGCCAGCAGTAACGATCGGGCCCCGAGGGACTATGGCTACACCTTC.

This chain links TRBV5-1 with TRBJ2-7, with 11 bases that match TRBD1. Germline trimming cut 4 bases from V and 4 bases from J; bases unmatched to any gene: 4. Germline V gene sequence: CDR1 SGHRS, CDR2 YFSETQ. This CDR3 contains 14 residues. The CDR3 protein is CASSIGQGAYEQYF. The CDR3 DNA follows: TGCGCCAGCAGCATAGGACAGGGGGCTTACGAGCAGTACTTC.

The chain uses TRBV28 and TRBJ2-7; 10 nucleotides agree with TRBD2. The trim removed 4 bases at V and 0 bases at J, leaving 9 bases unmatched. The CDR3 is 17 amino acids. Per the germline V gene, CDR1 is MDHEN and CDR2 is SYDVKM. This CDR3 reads CASSSPLAGVSSYEQYV. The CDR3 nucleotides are TGTGCCAGCAGTTCCCCCCTAGCGGGAGTTTCCTCCTACGAGCAGTACGTC.

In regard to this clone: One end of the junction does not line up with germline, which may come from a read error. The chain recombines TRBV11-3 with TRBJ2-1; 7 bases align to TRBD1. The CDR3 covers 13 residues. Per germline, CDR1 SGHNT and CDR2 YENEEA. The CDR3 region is CASSPGTTGQNLF. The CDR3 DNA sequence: TGTGCCAGCAGCCCGGGGACCACGGGACAGAACCTCTTC.

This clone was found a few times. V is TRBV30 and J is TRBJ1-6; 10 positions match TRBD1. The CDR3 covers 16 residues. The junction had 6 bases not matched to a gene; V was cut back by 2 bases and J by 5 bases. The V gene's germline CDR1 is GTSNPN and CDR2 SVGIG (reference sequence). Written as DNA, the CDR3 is TGTGCCTGGAGTTTTTGGACAGGGGGAAATAATTCACCCCTCCACTTT. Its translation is CAWSFWTGGNNSPLHF.

The CDR3 DNA follows: TGTGCCAGCAGTTTACAGGGGGAAGGGCAGCCCCAGCATTTT. This sequence encodes CASSLQGEGQPQHF. The chain combines TRBV28 with TRBJ1-5; 7 positions match TRBD1. Trimming cost V 2 bases and J 7 bases; bases outside gene matches: 5. Germline lookup yields CDR1 MDHEN and CDR2 SYDVKM. The CDR3 contains 14 residues.

The CDR3 region is CASSKQGWTTEAFF. For the CDR3, the DNA is TGTGCCAGCAGCAAACAGGGGTGGACCACTGAAGCTTTCTTT. This sequence joins TRBV6-5 and TRBJ1-1; TRBD1 matches 7 bases. V was pared by 6 bases and J by 4 bases, with 8 bases of the junction left unmatched. The V gene's germline CDR1 is MNHEY and CDR2 SVGAGI. The CDR3 has 14 residues.

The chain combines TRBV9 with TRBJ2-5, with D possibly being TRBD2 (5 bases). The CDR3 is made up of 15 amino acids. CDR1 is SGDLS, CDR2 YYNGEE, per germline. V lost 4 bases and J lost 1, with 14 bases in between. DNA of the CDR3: TGTGCCAGCAGCCCCCAAGTGACTATCCAAGAGACCCAGTACTTC. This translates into CASSPQVTIQETQYF.